Listed below are T cell receptor beta chains from one sample, sequenced in a study of T cell clones after liver transplantation. Sequenced by immunoSEQ multiplex PCR; TCRdb stores in-frame clones only, minus some. Of 7,000 to 8,000 clones in the sample, 80% are singletons; the top ten hold roughly 37%. Sequencing used CD8+ T cells from blood, obtained before liver transplant. These receptor sequences come from a human donor who received a liver transplant. The CDR3 runs from the conserved cysteine through the conserved F or W. The D gene is left open where the match is weak. Clone size is shown for a subset of rows, as once, few, many or a class of expanded clone.

.	.	16	TRBV4-1	TRBJ2-7	CASSQEVAAPLYGQYF	TGCGCCAGCAGCCAAGAAGTAGCCGCCCCGTTGTATGGGCAGTACTTC
TRBD1	once	17	TRBV27	TRBJ1-5	CASSSGTGGDYWQPQHF	TGTGCCAGCAGTTCTGGGACAGGGGGCGATTATTGGCAGCCCCAGCATTTT
TRBD2	few	14	TRBV19	TRBJ2-1	CASSLSGGYNEQFF	TGTGCCAGTAGTCTTAGCGGGGGATACAATGAGCAGTTCTTC
.	.	11	TRBV29-1	TRBJ1-1	CSSWEATEAFF	TGCAGCTCCTGGGAGGCCACTGAAGCTTTCTTT
.	.	14	TRBV28	TRBJ2-5	CASSPREPQETQYF	TGTGCCAGCAGTCCTCGAGAGCCCCAAGAGACCCAGTACTTC
TRBD2	.	15	TRBV28	TRBJ2-3	CASRLAGGNTDTQYF	TGTGCCAGCAGGTTAGCGGGGGGTAACACAGATACGCAGTATTTT
.	.	17	TRBV9	TRBJ2-1	CASSALGLRAGYNEQFF	TGTGCCAGCAGCGCCCTGGGGCTCCGGGCTGGCTACAATGAGCAGTTCTTC
.	.	17	TRBV19	TRBJ1-5	CASIITPGTRSNQPQHF	TGTGCCAGTATCATAACCCCCGGGACAAGGAGCAATCAGCCCCAGCATTTT
TRBD2	.	15	TRBV10-3	TRBJ2-3	CAISHSGGAGDTQYF	TGTGCCATCAGCCATAGCGGGGGGGCAGGAGATACGCAGTATTTT
.	.	13	TRBV11-3	TRBJ2-1	CASSLGSLGEQFF	TGTGCCAGCAGCTTAGGGAGTTTGGGTGAGCAGTTCTTC
.	.	17	TRBV9	TRBJ1-2	CASSVVRPGAPNYGYTF	TGTGCCAGCAGCGTAGTGCGCCCAGGGGCCCCTAACTATGGCTACACCTTC
.	.	16	TRBV27	TRBJ2-5	CASSSGLNPSQETQYF	TGTGCCAGCAGTTCAGGCCTTAATCCCTCCCAAGAGACCCAGTACTTC
.	.	14	TRBV5-4	TRBJ1-6	CASSFWGGRSPLHF	TGTGCCAGCAGCTTTTGGGGAGGACGGTCACCCCTCCACTTT
.	.	14	TRBV6-4	TRBJ2-2	CASSAQGETGELFF	TGTGCCAGCAGTGCACAGGGAGAAACCGGGGAGCTGTTTTTT
.	.	11	TRBV7-9	TRBJ2-5	CANGDWETQYF	TGTGCCAACGGAGATTGGGAGACCCAGTACTTC
TRBD1	.	15	TRBV19	TRBJ1-5	CASRGQGWSNQPQHF	TGTGCCAGTAGGGGACAGGGTTGGAGCAATCAGCCCCAGCATTTT
TRBD2	.	15	TRBV11-2	TRBJ2-3	CASRHLAGAGDTQYF	TGTGCCAGCAGACACCTAGCGGGGGCGGGAGATACGCAGTATTTT
TRBD1	.	15	TRBV7-2	TRBJ2-7	CASSLDSRGTREQYF	TGTGCCAGCAGCTTAGATTCCAGGGGGACGAGGGAGCAGTACTTC
.	.	14	TRBV9	TRBJ2-7	CASSPYGFRDEQYF	TGTGCCAGCAGCCCATACGGGTTCAGGGACGAGCAGTACTTC
.	.	18	TRBV28	TRBJ2-6	CASSRFNLTQSRANVLTF	TGTGCCAGCAGTCGATTTAACTTGACACAAAGTCGGGCCAACGTCCTGACTTTC
TRBD1	.	12	TRBV9	TRBJ2-7	CASSPQGIEQYF	TGTGCCAGCAGCCCACAGGGGATCGAGCAGTACTTC
.	.	13	TRBV2	TRBJ2-7	CASSAGGGYEQYF	TGTGCCAGCAGTGCGGGGGGCGGCTACGAGCAGTACTTC
TRBD2	.	19	TRBV6-1	TRBJ2-1	CASSEEPPRGDFGINEQFF	TGTGCCAGCAGTGAAGAACCTCCGCGGGGGGACTTCGGCATAAATGAGCAGTTCTTC
TRBD1	.	15	TRBV27	TRBJ1-2	CASSSTGLANYGYTF	TGTGCCAGCAGTTCGACAGGGTTAGCTAACTATGGCTACACCTTC
TRBD2	.	15	TRBV9	TRBJ2-1	CASSVEAGNYNEQFF	TGTGCCAGCAGCGTAGAAGCGGGGAACTACAATGAGCAGTTCTTC
.	.	13	TRBV9	TRBJ2-2	CASGEEWTGELFF	TGTGCCAGCGGTGAGGAGTGGACCGGGGAGCTGTTTTTT
TRBD2	.	16	TRBV6-4	TRBJ2-3	CASSDSGGGSTDTQYF	TGTGCCAGCAGTGACTCTGGCGGGGGGAGCACAGATACGCAGTATTTT
.	few	13	TRBV10-3	TRBJ1-6	CAKQGRLDSPLHF	TGTGCCAAACAGGGTCGCCTGGATTCACCCCTCCACTTT
.	once	19	TRBV1	TRBJ2-1	CTSSQSFCLAEISYNEQFF	TGCACCAGCAGCCAATCTTTCTGTCTAGCGGAGATCTCCTACAATGAGCAGTTCTTC
TRBD1	.	14	TRBV13	TRBJ2-1	CASSPGGPHNEQFF	TGTGCCAGCAGCCCAGGGGGCCCGCACAATGAGCAGTTCTTC
.	.	17	TRBV2	TRBJ1-3	CASSEAKLGGPGNTIYF	TGTGCCAGCAGTGAAGCTAAATTGGGGGGGCCCGGAAACACCATATATTTT
TRBD1	.	15	TRBV9	TRBJ1-1	CASSVEGAMGAEAFF	TGTGCCAGCAGCGTAGAGGGGGCCATGGGGGCTGAAGCTTTCTTT
.	.	16	TRBV4-1	TRBJ2-3	CASSQVHPLSTDTQYF	TGCGCCAGCAGCCAAGTACACCCGTTAAGCACAGATACGCAGTATTTT